This T cell receptor beta chain was sequenced for a study of CD8 T cells in Susac syndrome (dated by TCRdb to between 2017 and 2020). In the study overall: Whether CD8+ T cell activation and differentiation in Susac syndrome was antigen driven was tested using repertoire sequencing. The clonality of the CD8+ T cell repertoire was compared across approximately 12 healthy donors, roughly 14 Susac syndrome patients and under 19 multiple sclerosis patients. Study-wide conclusions, independent of this receptor: The study acknowledged that relatively few individuals were included in the TCR sequencing and HLA analysis.

Peripheral blood CD8+ and CD4+ T cells from healthy donors, Susac syndrome patients and multiple sclerosis patients were profiled using high-throughput TCR beta sequencing. Healthy donors were included as age- and sex-matched controls. Bulk CD8+ and CD4+ T cells were purified magnetically by negative isolation, whereas CD8+ TEMRA cells were enriched by FACS. Blood was drawn into EDTA tubes, processed within 24 hours, and PBMCs were isolated by density gradient centrifugation. PBMCs destined for TCR sequencing were cryopreserved in liquid nitrogen and later thawed in a 37 °C water bath. The sorted or isolated CD4+, CD8+ and CD8+ TEMRA cells had a purity of 90% or higher. Points on this clonotype: The antigen it recognizes is unknown. Qualities for individual bases were not recorded, and no much larger clone is one base off.

RNA was extracted using the RNeasy kit, and about 0.5 to 1 microgram was reverse transcribed with random hexamers. The immunoSEQ multiplex PCR assay, which covers 54 Vbeta and 13 Jbeta segments, was used to amplify TCR beta CDR3 regions. PCR amplification bias was corrected by using a synthetic template baseline for primer optimization and computational correction. In the original analysis: Reads were annotated to V, D and J genes per IMGT and analyzed with immunoSEQ Analyzer, keeping only productive sequences. Clonality was calculated as one minus the Shannon entropy normalized by log2 of the number of productive unique sequences. For each patient and control, public and private clones were evaluated within the 100 most prevalent clones. Susac-specific clones were defined as absent from healthy and MS cohorts, approximately 1,000 published viral clones and other ImmuneACCESS disease sequences. The public reads were run again by TCRdb, first through fastp at Q25 and then through MiXCR, and only productive beta chains were kept. Records with the same CDR3 protein are collapsed into one entry carrying the most frequent genes and DNA. TCRdb's processing, not the authors' own work, is the source of the V and J calls. Across this sample there are 20,000 or so distinct CDR3 sequences, with 85% to 95% seen only once. Of the sample, roughly 0.24% is held by the ten largest clones.

V is cut back by 4 bases and J by 7 bases, with 6 bases in the junction unmatched. The germline V gene (reference sequence) sets CDR1 to LGHDT and CDR2 to YNNKEL. The cysteine opens and the phenylalanine closes a CDR3 of 15 amino acids. Of all the DNA, just the CDR3 is kept, 45 bases in frame from base 1. The sample consisted of CD8+ T cells from PBMCs. The TCR was taken from a human donor in good health. The V and J segments used are TRBV3-1 and TRBJ2-1; 11 central bases correspond to TRBD2. Here is the DNA: TGTGCCAGCAGCCCACTAGCGGGAGAGTGGAATGAGCAGTTCTTC. Translated, it reads CASSPLAGEWNEQFF.